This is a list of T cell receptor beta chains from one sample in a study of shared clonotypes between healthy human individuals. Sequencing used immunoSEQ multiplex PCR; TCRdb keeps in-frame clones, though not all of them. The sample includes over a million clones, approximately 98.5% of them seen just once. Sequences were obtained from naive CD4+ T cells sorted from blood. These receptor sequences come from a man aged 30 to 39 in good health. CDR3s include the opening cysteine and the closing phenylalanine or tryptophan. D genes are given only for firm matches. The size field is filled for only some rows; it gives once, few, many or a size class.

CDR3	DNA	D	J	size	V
CSVRRGHNEQFF	TGCAGCGTCCGTCGGGGGCACAATGAGCAGTTCTTC	NA	TRBJ2-1	NA	TRBV29-1
CASRGQATMNTEAFF	TGTGCCAGCAGGGGACAGGCCACTATGAACACTGAAGCTTTCTTT	TRBD1	TRBJ1-1	NA	TRBV6-5
CASSLGVRSNQPQHF	TGTGCCAGCAGCTTAGGGGTGCGTAGCAATCAGCCCCAGCATTTT	NA	TRBJ1-5	NA	TRBV7-2
CASSFRQGSVNEQFF	TGCGCCAGCAGCTTCAGGCAGGGAAGTGTAAATGAGCAGTTCTTC	NA	TRBJ2-1	once	TRBV5-1
CASSGGLIYNEQFF	TGCGCCAGCAGTGGAGGCCTTATCTACAATGAGCAGTTCTTC	NA	TRBJ2-1	NA	TRBV10-1
CASSQSRGAVDTGELFF	TGCGCCAGCAGCCAGTCTCGGGGGGCAGTGGACACCGGGGAGCTGTTTTTT	NA	TRBJ2-2	NA	TRBV4-1
CASSEGTGDGYTF	TGTGCCAGCAGTGAGGGGACAGGGGATGGCTACACCTTC	TRBD1	TRBJ1-2	NA	TRBV2
CASSKGGTVNTEAFF	TGTGCCAGCAGCAAAGGGGGGACAGTGAACACTGAAGCTTTCTTT	TRBD1	TRBJ1-1	NA	TRBV6-1
CASSVGTSGSYEQYF	TGTGCCAGCAGCGTAGGGACTAGCGGGAGCTACGAGCAGTACTTC	TRBD2	TRBJ2-7	NA	TRBV9
CATSRDSYSGANVLTF	TGTGCCACCAGCAGGGACAGTTACTCTGGGGCCAACGTCCTGACTTTC	NA	TRBJ2-6	NA	TRBV15
CASSLLAGGPWGNEQFF	TGTGCCAGCAGCCTACTAGCGGGAGGGCCTTGGGGCAATGAGCAGTTCTTC	TRBD2	TRBJ2-1	NA	TRBV14
CASSPTRGDTQYF	TGTGCCAGCAGCCCTACGAGGGGAGATACGCAGTATTTT	NA	TRBJ2-3	NA	TRBV6-5
CASSLGSNTDTQYF	TGCGCCAGCAGCTTGGGGTCGAACACAGATACGCAGTATTTT	NA	TRBJ2-3	NA	TRBV5-1
CASSPTGTEGLQPQHF	TGTGCCAGCAGTCCGACTGGGACAGAGGGCCTTCAGCCCCAGCATTTT	TRBD1	TRBJ1-5	NA	TRBV28
CATTGQGFEQYF	TGTGCCACTACAGGACAGGGTTTCGAGCAGTACTTC	TRBD1	TRBJ2-7	once	TRBV19
CASSLGLAPEQYF	TGTGCCAGCAGCTTAGGGTTAGCACCCGAGCAGTACTTC	NA	TRBJ2-7	NA	TRBV7-2
CASSPYPGLAGVREQFF	TGTGCCAGCAGCCCATACCCGGGACTAGCGGGAGTCCGTGAGCAGTTCTTC	TRBD2	TRBJ2-1	NA	TRBV7-2
CASSLGAKYQPQHF	TGTGCCAGCAGCCTCGGAGCGAAGTATCAGCCCCAGCATTTT	NA	TRBJ1-5	NA	TRBV11-2
CASSLTMLTDTQYF	TGCGCCAGCAGTCTTACCATGCTCACAGATACGCAGTATTTT	NA	TRBJ2-3	once	TRBV10-2
CASSYPSGSRHEQYF	TGCGCCAGCAGCTACCCTAGCGGGAGCCGACACGAGCAGTACTTC	TRBD2	TRBJ2-7	NA	TRBV5-1
CASSLASRQNYGYTF	TGTGCCAGCAGCTTGGCTAGTCGGCAGAACTATGGCTACACCTTC	NA	TRBJ1-2	NA	TRBV5-5
CASSGPGQAMYF	TGTGCCAGCTCGGGGCCGGGACAGGCTATGTACTTC	TRBD1	TRBJ2-7	NA	TRBV18
CASRGTDRKISYKTDTQYF	TGTGCCAGCAGGGGAACCGACAGGAAGATCAGCTATAAGACAGATACGCAGTATTTT	NA	TRBJ2-3	NA	TRBV28